This is a list of T cell receptor beta chains from one sample in a study of shared clonotypes between healthy human individuals. Using immunoSEQ multiplex PCR, the repertoire was profiled, and TCRdb retains in-frame clones only, with some absent. The top ten clones hold around 13% of a sample with more than 400,000 clones, around four fifths of them seen once. Sequenced: PBMCs. The receptor set was obtained from a woman between 35 and 50 years old in good health. Some clones in this sample may be carry-over from other donors' samples. The CDR3 runs from the conserved cysteine through the conserved F or W. D genes are given only for firm matches. The size of a clone is reported for some rows only, either as once, few or many, or as a class for expanded clones.

TRBV2,.,.,TRBJ2-3,TGTGCCAGCAGCCCCGGTCCAGATACGCAGTATTTT,CASSPGPDTQYF
TRBV18,TRBD1,.,TRBJ1-2,TGTGCCAGCTCACCAGGACAGGGTTATGGCTACACCTTC,CASSPGQGYGYTF
TRBV6-5,TRBD2,many,TRBJ2-7,TGTGCCAGCGCGCAGGTAGCGGGAGGCTCCTACGAGCAGTACTTC,CASAQVAGGSYEQYF
TRBV19,.,.,TRBJ1-4,TGTGCCAGTAGACCAAGGCGGACAGTCGCCTCAACTAATGAAAAACTGTTTTTT,CASRPRRTVASTNEKLFF
TRBV4-1,.,once,TRBJ2-5,TGCGCCAGCAGTTTACAGGGTTATAGTGAGACCCAGTACTTC,CASSLQGYSETQYF
TRBV11-2,.,.,TRBJ1-3,TGTGCCAGCAGCGTAGCCCTCCGAACTGGAAACACCATATATTTT,CASSVALRTGNTIYF
TRBV10-2,.,.,TRBJ2-7,TGCGCCAGCAGTGGGGACTCGGGTACCTACGAGCAGTACTTC,CASSGDSGTYEQYF
TRBV27,TRBD1,.,TRBJ1-5,TGTGCCAGCAGTCCAGGGACAGGGGGCAATCAGCCCCAGCATTTT,CASSPGTGGNQPQHF
TRBV28,TRBD1,.,TRBJ2-7,TGTGCCAGCAGTTCCCCCGGGACAGGGGGCTACGAGCAGTACTTC,CASSSPGTGGYEQYF
TRBV27,TRBD1,.,TRBJ1-4,TGTGCCAGCGCCCCCGGGACAGGCAATGAAAAACTGTTTTTT,CASAPGTGNEKLFF
TRBV7-8,.,.,TRBJ1-5,TGTGCCAGCTCTCGGACAGTAAGCAATCAGCCCCAGCATTTT,CASSRTVSNQPQHF
TRBV29-1,TRBD2,.,TRBJ2-1,TGCAGCGTTCGCAAGACTAGCGGGAGGGACAATGAGCAGTTCTTC,CSVRKTSGRDNEQFF
TRBV30,.,.,TRBJ1-5,TGTGCCTGGAGTGTAGGGGGGGGGATCAAGCCCCAGCATTTT,CAWSVGGGIKPQHF
TRBV19,TRBD1,.,TRBJ2-7,TGTGCCAGTAGTCCCCGGACAGGGACCTACGAGCAGTACTTC,CASSPRTGTYEQYF
TRBV30,.,once,TRBJ1-1,TGTGCCTGGAGTGTAACCGGGGGGCGGAACACTGAAGCTTTCTTT,CAWSVTGGRNTEAFF
TRBV29-1,.,.,TRBJ2-7,TGCAGCGTTGAAGAGAGGAAGCGTAGCTACGAGCAGTACTTC,CSVEERKRSYEQYF
TRBV28,TRBD2,.,TRBJ2-7,TGTGCCAGCGAGACTAGCGGGAGCCACTACGAGCAGTACTTC,CASETSGSHYEQYF
TRBV7-3,TRBD2,.,TRBJ2-1,TGTGCCAGCAGCCCCAGGACTAGCGGGAGCCATGAGCAGTTCTTC,CASSPRTSGSHEQFF
TRBV27,TRBD2,few,TRBJ2-2,TGTGCCAGCAGGGAGCGGGGGGGGCTTGCCGGGGAGCTGTTTTTT,CASRERGGLAGELFF
TRBV2,.,.,TRBJ2-4,TGTGCCAGCAGGGGGGCAGGGAGGAACATTCAGTACTTC,CASRGAGRNIQYF
TRBV5-1,.,.,TRBJ2-2,TGCGCCAGCAGCTTCGGGCGGGTTCTAACCGGGGAGCTGTTTTTT,CASSFGRVLTGELFF
TRBV19,TRBD2,.,TRBJ2-2,TGTGCCAGTAGTATAGGCCTAGCGGGCACCGGGGAGCTGTTTTTT,CASSIGLAGTGELFF
TRBV5-1,TRBD1,many,TRBJ1-2,TGCGCCAGCAGCGCGGGCGGGACAGGGGGCGTTCGCTACACCTTC,CASSAGGTGGVRYTF
TRBV27,.,.,TRBJ2-7,TGTGCCAGCAGATATGGTACTCAGCAGTACTTC,CASRYGTQQYF
TRBV7-9,TRBD1,.,TRBJ1-5,TGTGCCAGCAGCACAGGGGATTATAGCAATCAGCCCCAGCATTTT,CASSTGDYSNQPQHF
TRBV2,.,.,TRBJ2-7,TGTGCCAGCAGTGGTTTCTACGAGCAGTACTTC,CASSGFYEQYF
TRBV27,.,.,TRBJ2-5,TGTGCCAGCAGTTCCGGACAGCACAAGAGAATCCAGTACTTC,CASSSGQHKRIQYF
TRBV29-1,TRBD2,.,TRBJ2-7,TGCAGCGCGACGGGACTAGCCTACGAGCAGTACTTC,CSATGLAYEQYF
TRBV7-8,TRBD2,.,TRBJ2-5,TGTGCCAGCAGCTACCGCCGACTAGCGGGAGGGGTGGAGACCCAGTACTTC,CASSYRRLAGGVETQYF
TRBV5-6,TRBD1,once,TRBJ1-1,TGTGCCAGCAGCAGGGGGACAGGGGTGTACACTGAAGCTTTCTTC,CASSRGTGVYTEAFF
TRBV7-3,TRBD2,.,TRBJ2-7,TGTGCCAGCAGCGGGCTAGCGGGAGGGCTTTACTTTTACGAGCAGTACTTC,CASSGLAGGLYFYEQYF
TRBV7-9,.,.,TRBJ1-1,TGTGCCAGCTTAGAAGAGGGATGGAACACTGAAGCTTTCTTT,CASLEEGWNTEAFF
TRBV5-1,.,.,TRBJ2-3,TGCGCCAGCAGCCCACAAGGTCCCGCTTACACAGATACGCAGTATTTT,CASSPQGPAYTDTQYF
TRBV28,TRBD1,once,TRBJ2-7,TGTGCCAGCAGAAAAGACAGGGGGTATATGTACGAGCAGTACTTC,CASRKDRGYMYEQYF
TRBV6-1,TRBD1,.,TRBJ1-6,TGTGCCAGCAAGGCCGGGACAGCTAATTCACCCCTCCACTTT,CASKAGTANSPLHF
TRBV27,.,once,TRBJ1-5,TGTGCCAGCAGTTCCCCGGGTCGGAATCAGCCCCAGCATTTT,CASSSPGRNQPQHF
TRBV18,TRBD1,once,TRBJ1-2,TGTGCCAGCTCACCACCGGGACAGAATACTTATGGCTACACCTTC,CASSPPGQNTYGYTF
TRBV5-4,.,.,TRBJ2-5,TGTGCCAGCAGCTTGGCCCTGGGCGGCCAAGAGACCCAGTACTTC,CASSLALGGQETQYF
TRBV9,TRBD1,.,TRBJ1-1,TGTGCCAGCAGCACGACAGGGGGGAACACTGAAGCTTTCTTT,CASSTTGGNTEAFF
TRBV6-5,.,.,TRBJ2-1,TGTGCCAGCAGTTGGGGCAATGAGCAGTTCTTC,CASSWGNEQFF
TRBV27,.,.,TRBJ1-6,TGTGCCAGCAGTCCAAGGGACGGTTATAATTCACCCCTCCACTTT,CASSPRDGYNSPLHF
TRBV27,TRBD2,.,TRBJ2-7,TGTGCCAGCAGTCTCGGGACTAGCGGGACCTACGAGCAGTACTTC,CASSLGTSGTYEQYF
TRBV6-1,TRBD2,.,TRBJ2-3,TGTGCCACCACGGAGGCTAGCGGACCAGATACGCAGTATTTT,CATTEASGPDTQYF
TRBV28,.,.,TRBJ2-2,TGTGCCAGCAGACCCCCGGCCGGAACCGGGGAGCTGTTTTTT,CASRPPAGTGELFF
TRBV15,.,.,TRBJ2-6,TGTGCCACCACCCTACTTAGGGGTACTGGGGCCAACGTCCTGACTTTC,CATTLLRGTGANVLTF
TRBV6-1,.,.,TRBJ2-4,TGTGCCAGCAGTGAATTCCGGGATCTCGCCAAAAACATTCAGTACTTC,CASSEFRDLAKNIQYF
TRBV2,TRBD1,.,TRBJ2-2,TGTGCCAGCAGGGAGGACAGGAGGAGCACCGGGGAGCTGTTTTTT,CASREDRRSTGELFF
TRBV25-1,TRBD1,.,TRBJ2-5,TGTGCCAGCAGTGAATTAGGACAGGGGGAAAGAGAGCAGTACTTC,CASSELGQGEREQYF
TRBV5-4,.,.,TRBJ1-1,TGTGCCAGCAGCTTGGAGGTGGCGAACACTGAAGCTTTCTTT,CASSLEVANTEAFF
TRBV28,.,once,TRBJ2-2,TGTGCCAGCAGTTTTCAGGGATTCACCGGGGAGCTGTTTTTT,CASSFQGFTGELFF
TRBV2,.,few,TRBJ2-7,TGTGCCAGCACGCGTGGAAACGAGCAGTACTTC,CASTRGNEQYF
TRBV9,.,once,TRBJ1-4,TGTGCCAGCAGCGTAGTGGGAGGGCTCGGTGAAAAACTGTTTTTT,CASSVVGGLGEKLFF
TRBV7-9,.,.,TRBJ2-1,TGTGCCAGCAGCTCCAGGACCGGAGGGACTCACAATGAGCAGTTCTTC,CASSSRTGGTHNEQFF
TRBV20-1,.,.,TRBJ2-3,TGCAGTGCCAAGTCCCTAGATACGCAGTATTTT,CSAKSLDTQYF
TRBV5-1,.,few,TRBJ1-1,TGCGCCAGCAGCTTGGATCCAGGGTTAGTCACTGAAGCTTTCTTT,CASSLDPGLVTEAFF
TRBV19,.,.,TRBJ2-3,TGTGCCAGTAAACTCGGACAGAGCACAGATACGCAGTATTTT,CASKLGQSTDTQYF